These 6 T cell receptor beta chains originate from one sample sequenced in a study of blood T cell repertoires in COVID-19. TCRdb's table, derived via immunoSEQ multiplex PCR, lists solely in-frame clones and lacks some. Here the sample spans some 130,000 clones, around 81% being singletons. Material for sequencing was peripheral blood. Receptors were obtained from a woman aged 55-70 years with active or convalescent COVID-19.

The genes are TRBV11-3 and TRBJ1-1; 12 bases align to TRBD1. Germline lookup yields CDR1 SGHNT and CDR2 YENEEA. V dropped 5 bases and J dropped 4; count of bases not matched to a gene: 8. The CDR3 extends over 16 amino acids. Written as DNA, the CDR3 is TGTGCCAGCAGCGACCGGGACAGGGGGCGAATCACTGAAGCTTTCTTT. It translates to CASSDRDRGRITEAFF. Full variable domain (remainder filled in from reference TRBV11-3 and TRBJ1-1): EAGVVQSPRYKIIEKKQPVAFWCNPISGHNTLYWYLQNLGQGPELLIRYENEEAVDDSQLPKDRFSAERLKGVDSTLKIQPAELGDSAVYLCASSDRDRGRITEAFFGQGTRLTVV.

The chain employs TRBV28 and TRBJ2-7, with D perhaps TRBD2 (6 bases). V shed 2 bases and J shed 6 bases, with 14 bases lying between them. Germline V gives CDR1 MDHEN, CDR2 SYDVKM. There are 14 residues in the CDR3. In DNA form, the CDR3 reads TGTGCCAGCAGTTTACCACCCGGAGGGCTCGAGCAGTACTTC. Translated: CASSLPPGGLEQYF.

This clone is a singleton in its sample. The chain carries TRBV28 and TRBJ1-2, with 8 bases lining up with TRBD1. Germline CDR1 MDHEN, CDR2 SYDVKM. CDR3 size: 15 residues. With V trimmed by 3 bases and J by 0 bases, 3 bases remained unmatched. The CDR3 is CASSFPTGANYGYTF. The CDR3 nucleotides read TGTGCCAGCAGTTTCCCGACAGGGGCTAACTATGGCTACACCTTC.

This clone showed up just once. The chain employs TRBV11-2 and TRBJ2-1, with D perhaps TRBD1 (6 bases). Trimming cost V 5 bases and J 3 bases, with 17 bases left between them. The CDR3 sequence is 16 residues long. Germline CDR1 reads SGHAT; CDR2 reads FQNNGV. The CDR3 loop reads CASSTWGRALYNEQFF. The CDR3, as DNA: TGTGCCAGCAGCACCTGGGGGCGGGCCCTCTACAATGAGCAGTTCTTC.

The chain recombines TRBV7-8 with TRBJ2-1; D is ambiguous. Germline V lookup: CDR1 SGHVS, CDR2 FQNEAQ. Trimming removed 2 bases from V and 0 bases from J, with 11 bases in between. The CDR3 contains 16 residues. Here the CDR3 DNA reads TGTGCCAGCAGCTTAAGAACCCCCAGCTCCTACAATGAGCAGTTCTTC. It encodes CASSLRTPSSYNEQFF.

This clone was observed a few times. The V and J genes are TRBV13 and TRBJ1-1; TRBD1 is a possible D gene (5 bases). This CDR3 contains 14 residues. From germline, CDR1 is PRHDT and CDR2 FYEKMQ (reference sequence). V was pared by 2 bases and J by 1 base, with 8 bases between. In DNA, the CDR3 is TGTGCCAGCAGCTTAAGACAGCCGAACACTGAAGCTTTCTTT. Its translation: CASSLRQPNTEAFF.